These 20 T cell receptor beta chains were sequenced from one sample in a study of blood T cells in healthy people across ages. Primed by a sample-barcoded 5' primer and a J-beta primer mix, a second PCR proceeded for about 6 to 11 cycles. Using its own MiXCR run on the 5' RACE reads, TCRdb lists one record per CDR3 protein. The sample records approximately 350,000 distinct CDR3 sequences, 52% being singletons. Sequenced input: blood. These TCRs come from a man between 60 and 70 years old in good health.

DNA of the CDR3: TGTGCCACCAGTGACGAACATAAGGACGTCGATGAGCAGTTCTTC. Encoded protein: CATSDEHKDVDEQFF. V usage is TRBV24-1 and J usage is TRBJ2-1; D ambiguous. This CDR3 is built from 15 residues. CDR1 and CDR2 from the germline V gene are KGHDR and SFDVKD. V dropped 4 bases and J dropped 8 bases, with 17 bases sitting between them.

This clonotype was seen at least ten times. V and J are TRBV20-1 and TRBJ1-1, with 7 positions matching TRBD1. V was clipped by 7 bases and J by 0 bases; unmatched bases: 2. Germline V gene sequence: CDR1 DFQATT, CDR2 SNEGSKA (reference sequence). The length of the CDR3 is 12 residues. The CDR3 sequence is CSVGTVNTEAFF. In DNA, the CDR3 is TGCAGTGTTGGGACAGTGAACACTGAAGCTTTCTTT.

This clonotype was counted ten times or more. In nucleotides, the CDR3 is TGTGCCAGCAGCTTAGGGCCTAGCGGGGGGGGCAAGCAAGAGACCCAGTACTTC. Its protein product is CASSLGPSGGGKQETQYF. This sequence joins TRBV7-2 and TRBJ2-5, with 12 positions matching TRBD2. In germline, CDR1 is SGHTA, CDR2 FQGNSA. The CDR3 has 18 amino acids. J was trimmed by 2 bases and V by 1 base; bases with no gene match: 8.

V is TRBV15 and J is TRBJ1-2; D may be TRBD1 (5 bases). V was shortened by 0 bases and J by 7 bases, with 15 bases between the two germline ends. The CDR3 length is 15 residues. From germline, CDR1 is LNHNV and CDR2 YYDKDF (reference sequence). In nucleotides, the CDR3 is TGTGCCACCAGCAGAGAGGGCAGGGTGATACGTGGCTACACCTTC. Amino acids: CATSREGRVIRGYTF.

This clonotype was recorded a few times. The chain couples TRBV6-5 to TRBJ2-3; D is unresolved. V was cut by 2 bases and J by 0 bases, with 9 bases left in between. Germline V lookup: CDR1 MNHEY, CDR2 SVGAGI. The CDR3 sequence is 15 residues long. This CDR3 reads CASSYLGSSTDTQYF. CDR3 coding DNA: TGTGCCAGCAGTTACCTGGGGTCTAGCACAGATACGCAGTATTTT.

This clonotype was seen a few times. J is TRBJ2-6 and V is TRBV7-8; no definite D call. The CDR3 sequence is 16 residues long. V was shortened by 0 bases and J by 1 base, with 7 bases between the two germline ends. Germline-derived CDR1 and CDR2 are SGHVS and FQNEAQ. The CDR3 DNA sequence: TGTGCCAGCAGCTTAGCGGCGACTTCTGGGGCCAACGTCCTGACTTTC. It specifies CASSLAATSGANVLTF.

CDR3 protein: CASGIAGSQETQYF. In DNA, the CDR3 is TGTGCCAGCGGGATAGCGGGGAGCCAAGAGACCCAGTACTTC. V is TRBV7-9 and J is TRBJ2-5; 8 bases agree with TRBD2. The V and J ends lost 8 bases and 1 base, in that order; junction bases with no gene match: 6. The CDR3 has 14 residues. CDR1 and CDR2 from the germline V gene are SEHNR and FQNEAQ (reference sequence).

This clonotype has a single count. V usage is TRBV7-2 and J usage is TRBJ2-3, with a possible D match to TRBD1 (5 bases). V was pared by 0 bases and J by 2 bases, with 6 bases between. CDR3 size: 14 residues. Germline V gene lookup returns CDR1 SGHTA and CDR2 FQGNSA. DNA for the CDR3: TGTGCCAGCAGCTTAGCCAGGGTCACAGATACGCAGTATTTT. This encodes CASSLARVTDTQYF.

This clonotype was observed a handful of times. The chain couples TRBV28 to TRBJ2-3, with 7 nucleotides matching TRBD1. The CDR3 totals 17 residues. Unmatched junction bases numbered 13, after V lost 6 bases and J lost 1 base. The germline V gene encodes CDR1 MDHEN and CDR2 SYDVKM. The CDR3 coding sequence is TGTGCCAGCAGACATGATACAGGGGTTGACGGCACAGATACGCAGTATTTT. Translated: CASRHDTGVDGTDTQYF.

The chain has TRBV6-6 and TRBJ2-1; 9 bases align to TRBD2. J lost 1 base, V lost 6 bases, and 4 bases had no gene match. The germline gives CDR1 MNHNY, CDR2 SVGAGI (reference sequence). CDR3 length: 15 amino acids. CDR3 amino acids: CASSRLADSYNEQFF. CDR3 in DNA: TGTGCCAGCAGCAGACTAGCGGATTCCTACAATGAGCAGTTCTTC.

A few counts support this clonotype. A much larger clone lies a single base off, so this may be a read error. The chain links TRBV7-2 to TRBJ2-4; 10 nucleotides match TRBD2. The ends lost 5 bases at V and 4 bases at J; junction bases unmatched: 5. Germline assignment: CDR1 SGHTA and CDR2 FQGNSA. CDR3 length equals 15 residues. The CDR3 DNA reads TGTGCCAGCAGCCGGCATAGCGGGAGGAAAAACATTCAGTACTTC. Translation gives CASSRHSGRKNIQYF.

The rearrangement links TRBV4-1 to TRBJ2-2, with a weak D call TRBD1 (5 bases). Germline V gives CDR1 MGHRA, CDR2 YSYEKL. V was shortened by 1 base and J by 7 bases, with 10 bases between the two germline ends. The CDR3 spans 14 residues. CDR3 amino acids: CASSQVRQGGELFF. For the CDR3, the DNA is TGCGCCAGCAGCCAAGTACGCCAGGGCGGGGAGCTGTTTTTT.

This clonotype has ten or more counts. One end of the junction does not line up with germline, which may come from a read error. The chain links TRBV29-1 to TRBJ2-1; D not resolved. The V gene's germline CDR1 is SQVTM and CDR2 ANQGSEA. The CDR3 loop spans 12 amino acids. The CDR3 sequence is CSIEERRNEQFF. The CDR3 DNA sequence: TGCAGCATTGAGGAGCGTCGGAATGAGCAGTTCTTC.

This chain links TRBV6-1 with TRBJ1-5; no clear D. Per the germline V gene, CDR1 is MNHNS and CDR2 is SASEGT. The V end was cut by 3 bases, the J end by 6 bases, with 15 bases between. This CDR3 region has 15 residues. The CDR3 DNA reads as TGTGCCAGCAGTGAGGCCCCTAGGGCGGGTCAGCCCCAGCATTTT. Translation: CASSEAPRAGQPQHF.

V is TRBV27 and J is TRBJ1-2, with D perhaps TRBD1 (5 bases). Per germline, CDR1 MNHEY and CDR2 SMNVEV (reference sequence). This CDR3 spans 17 amino acids. V lost 0 bases to trimming and J lost 2 bases, with 16 bases between them. The CDR3 is CASSLSSSPGRNYGYTF. CDR3 nucleotides: TGTGCCAGCAGTTTATCGAGTAGTCCAGGGAGGAACTATGGCTACACCTTC.

At least ten counts were recorded for this clonotype. The chain carries TRBV28 and TRBJ2-7; D perhaps matches TRBD2 (5 bases). CDR3 size: 15 residues. CDR1 MDHEN and CDR2 SYDVKM come from the germline V gene. The ends were cut back, 7 bases at V and 2 bases at J, with 18 bases in the middle. For the CDR3, the DNA is TGTGCCAGCACGGGCGCCGGGATCCACCCCTACGAGCAGTACTTC. It specifies CASTGAGIHPYEQYF.

This clonotype has a single count. A read error may be the cause here, since a much bigger clone is one base away. The rearrangement links TRBV29-1 to TRBJ2-1; TRBD2 matches at 7 bases. J gave up 13 bases and V 4 bases, and 16 bases lay outside the gene matches. The CDR3 has 14 residues. CDR1 is SQVTM, CDR2 ANQGSEA, per germline. In nucleotides, the CDR3 is TGCAGCGTTGTGGGCAGTGGGGGGGGAGAGACCCAGTTCTTC. Residues: CSVVGSGGGETQFF.

This clonotype was found many times. The genes are TRBV7-2 and TRBJ2-5; 14 positions match TRBD2. Trimming cost V 5 bases and J 2 bases; bases outside gene matches: 4. This CDR3 region has 16 residues. Germline values: CDR1 SGHTA, CDR2 FQGNSA. In nucleotides, the CDR3 is TGTGCCAGCAGCCTAGGGACTAGCGGGGGACAAGAGACCCAGTACTTC. It codes for CASSLGTSGGQETQYF.

This clonotype has only a few counts. This rearrangement joins TRBV25-1 to TRBJ2-7; TRBD1 might be the D (6 bases). CDR3 length: 13 residues. CDR1 and CDR2 (germline): MGHDK, SYGVNS. Trimming pared 5 bases from V and 7 bases from J, leaving 15 bases between. In nucleotides, the CDR3 is TGTGCCAGCAGTCCCCGGACAGCCTTGGAGCAGTACTTC. This sequence encodes CASSPRTALEQYF.

CDR3 in amino acids: CATSRANSNQPQHF. CDR3 DNA sequence: TGTGCCACCAGCAGAGCCAATAGCAATCAGCCCCAGCATTTT. The chain links TRBV15 to TRBJ1-5; D is uncertain. The germline gives CDR1 LNHNV, CDR2 YYDKDF (reference sequence). The CDR3 has 14 residues. V lost 1 base and J lost 0, with 4 bases in between.